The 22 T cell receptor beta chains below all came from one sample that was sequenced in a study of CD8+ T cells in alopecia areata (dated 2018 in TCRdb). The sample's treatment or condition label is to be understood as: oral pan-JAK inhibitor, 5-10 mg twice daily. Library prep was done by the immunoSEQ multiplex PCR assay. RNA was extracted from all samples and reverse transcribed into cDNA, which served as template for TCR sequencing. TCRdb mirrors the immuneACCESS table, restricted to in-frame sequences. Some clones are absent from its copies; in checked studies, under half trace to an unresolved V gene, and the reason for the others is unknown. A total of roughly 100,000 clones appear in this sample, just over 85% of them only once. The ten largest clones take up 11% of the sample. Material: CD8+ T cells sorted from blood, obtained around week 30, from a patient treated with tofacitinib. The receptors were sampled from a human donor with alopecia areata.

This chain's CDR3 is CASSSRLAVEQFF. The CDR3 DNA follows: TGTGCCAGCAGCTCCAGACTAGCTGTTGAGCAGTTCTTC. The chain joins TRBV13 to TRBJ2-1, with 7 bases matching TRBD2. The CDR3 consists of 13 residues. V lost 4 bases and J lost 9; bases outside the gene matches: 6. Germline loops: CDR1 PRHDT, CDR2 FYEKMQ (reference sequence).

CDR3 sequence (DNA): TGTGCCAGTAGTCAAGGACAGATGAACACTGAAGCTTTCTTT. Amino acids: CASSQGQMNTEAFF. The J gene is TRBJ1-1, the V gene TRBV19, with D perhaps TRBD1 (6 bases). The germline V gene has CDR1 LNHDA and CDR2 SQIVND (reference sequence). The CDR3 is made up of 14 amino acids. V was cut by 5 bases and J by 0 bases, with 10 bases left in between.

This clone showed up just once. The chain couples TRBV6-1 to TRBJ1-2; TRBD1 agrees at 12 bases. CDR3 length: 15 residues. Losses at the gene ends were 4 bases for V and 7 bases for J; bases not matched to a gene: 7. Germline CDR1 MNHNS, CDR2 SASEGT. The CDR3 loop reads CASSAGTGGHGGYTF. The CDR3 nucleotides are TGTGCCAGCAGTGCCGGGACAGGGGGCCATGGTGGCTACACCTTC.

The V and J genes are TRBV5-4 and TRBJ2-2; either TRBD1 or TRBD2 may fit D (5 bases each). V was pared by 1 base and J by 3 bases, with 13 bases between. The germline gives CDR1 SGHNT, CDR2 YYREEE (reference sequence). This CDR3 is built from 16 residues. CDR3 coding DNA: TGTGCCAGCAGCTTGCAAGGACACGGGGACACCGGGGAGCTGTTTTTT. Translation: CASSLQGHGDTGELFF.

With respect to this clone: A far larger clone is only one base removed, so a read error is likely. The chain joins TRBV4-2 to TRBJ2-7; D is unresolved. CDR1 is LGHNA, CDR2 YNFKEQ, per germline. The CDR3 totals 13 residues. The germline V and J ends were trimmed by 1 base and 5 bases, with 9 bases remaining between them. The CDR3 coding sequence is TGTGCCAGCAGCCAAGTTGGAGACGACGAGCAGTACTTC. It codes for CASSQVGDDEQYF.

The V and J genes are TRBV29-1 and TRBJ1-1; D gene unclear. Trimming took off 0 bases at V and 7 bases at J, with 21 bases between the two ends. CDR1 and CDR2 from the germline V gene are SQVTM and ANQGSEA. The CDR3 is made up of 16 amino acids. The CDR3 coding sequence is TGCAGCGTTGAAGATCGGACGGGCAGGTTCTTCTTTGAAGCTTTCTTT. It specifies CSVEDRTGRFFFEAFF.

This CDR3 is CASSDSGGDRVNQPQHF. CDR3 nucleotides: TGTGCCAGCAGTGACTCCGGGGGGGACAGGGTGAATCAGCCCCAGCATTTT. The chain has TRBV2 and TRBJ1-5; 9 bases are a match to TRBD1. The CDR3 is made up of 17 amino acids. Germline loops: CDR1 SNHLY, CDR2 FYNNEI. V shed 3 bases and J 4 bases; nucleotides not matched to a gene: 10.

The CDR3 loop is CASSEFRGEMNTEAFF. CDR3 bases: TGCGCCAGCAGTGAGTTTCGGGGGGAAATGAACACTGAAGCTTTCTTT. The chain has TRBV10-1 and TRBJ1-1; a possible D gene is TRBD1 (5 bases). V gave up 1 base and J gave up 0 bases, with 12 bases separating them. This CDR3 contains 16 residues. Germline CDR1 and CDR2: WNHNN and SYGVQD (reference sequence).

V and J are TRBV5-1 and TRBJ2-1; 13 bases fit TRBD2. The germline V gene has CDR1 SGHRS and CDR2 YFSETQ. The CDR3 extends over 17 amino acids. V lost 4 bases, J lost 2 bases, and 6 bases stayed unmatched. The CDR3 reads CASSLWTSGGAYNEQFF. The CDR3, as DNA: TGCGCCAGCAGCCTCTGGACTAGCGGGGGAGCCTACAATGAGCAGTTCTTC.

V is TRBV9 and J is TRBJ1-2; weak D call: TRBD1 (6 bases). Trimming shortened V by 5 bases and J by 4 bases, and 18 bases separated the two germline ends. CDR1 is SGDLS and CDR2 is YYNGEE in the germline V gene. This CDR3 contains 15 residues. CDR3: CASRDRDTPGYGYTF. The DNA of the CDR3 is TGTGCCAGCAGGGACCGGGACACCCCGGGCTATGGCTACACCTTC. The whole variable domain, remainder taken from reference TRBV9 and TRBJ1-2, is DSGVTQTPKHLITATGQRVTLRCSPRSGDLSVYWYQQSLDQGLQFLIQYYNGEERAKGNILERFSAQQFPDLHSELNLSSLELGDSALYFCASRDRDTPGYGYTFGSGTRLTVV.

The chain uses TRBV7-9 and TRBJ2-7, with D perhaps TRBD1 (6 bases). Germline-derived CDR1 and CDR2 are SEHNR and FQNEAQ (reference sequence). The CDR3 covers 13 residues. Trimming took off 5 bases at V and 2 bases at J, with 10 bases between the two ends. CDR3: CASSTDSAYEQYF. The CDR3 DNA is TGTGCCAGCAGCACGGACAGCGCCTACGAGCAGTACTTC.

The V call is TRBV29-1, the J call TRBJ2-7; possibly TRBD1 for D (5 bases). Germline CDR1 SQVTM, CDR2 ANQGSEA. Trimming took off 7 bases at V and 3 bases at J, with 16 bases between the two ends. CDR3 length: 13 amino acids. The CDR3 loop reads CSAETTESYEQYF. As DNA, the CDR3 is TGCAGCGCAGAGACGACAGAGAGCTACGAGCAGTACTTC.

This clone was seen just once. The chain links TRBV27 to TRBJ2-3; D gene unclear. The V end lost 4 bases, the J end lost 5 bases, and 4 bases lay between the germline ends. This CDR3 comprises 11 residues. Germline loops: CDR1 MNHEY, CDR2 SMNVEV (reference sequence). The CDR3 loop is CASSSVDTQYF. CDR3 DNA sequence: TGTGCCAGCAGTTCGGTAGATACGCAGTATTTT.

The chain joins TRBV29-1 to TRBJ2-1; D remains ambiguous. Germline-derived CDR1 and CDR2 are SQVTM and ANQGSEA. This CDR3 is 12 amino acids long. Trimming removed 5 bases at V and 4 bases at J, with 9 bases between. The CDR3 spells CSVRSEYNEQFF. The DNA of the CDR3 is TGCAGCGTTCGGTCCGAATACAATGAGCAGTTCTTC.

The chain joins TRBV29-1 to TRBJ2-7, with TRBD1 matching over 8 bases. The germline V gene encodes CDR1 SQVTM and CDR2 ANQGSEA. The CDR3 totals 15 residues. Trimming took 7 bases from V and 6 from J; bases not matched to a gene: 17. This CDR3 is CSACLSAGQETEQYF. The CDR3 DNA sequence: TGCAGCGCCTGCCTGTCGGCGGGACAGGAGACCGAGCAGTACTTC.

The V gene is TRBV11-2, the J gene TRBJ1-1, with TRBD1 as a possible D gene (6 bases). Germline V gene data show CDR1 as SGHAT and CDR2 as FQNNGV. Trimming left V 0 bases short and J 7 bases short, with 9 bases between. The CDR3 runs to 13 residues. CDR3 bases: TGTGCCAGCAGCTTAGACAGGGGTAATGAAGCTTTCTTT. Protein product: CASSLDRGNEAFF.

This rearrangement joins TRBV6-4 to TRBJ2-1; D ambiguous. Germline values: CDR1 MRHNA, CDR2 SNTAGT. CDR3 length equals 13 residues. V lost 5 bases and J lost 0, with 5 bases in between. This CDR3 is CASSPYSYNEQFF. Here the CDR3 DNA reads TGTGCCAGCAGTCCATACTCCTACAATGAGCAGTTCTTC.

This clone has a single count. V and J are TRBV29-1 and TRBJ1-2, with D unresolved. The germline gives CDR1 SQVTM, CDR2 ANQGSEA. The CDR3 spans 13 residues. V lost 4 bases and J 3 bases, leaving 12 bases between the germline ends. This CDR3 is CSVVAWEDYGYTF. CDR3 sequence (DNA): TGCAGCGTTGTAGCCTGGGAAGACTATGGCTACACCTTC. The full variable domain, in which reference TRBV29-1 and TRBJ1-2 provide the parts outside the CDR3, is SAVISQKPSRDICQRGTSLTIQCQVDSQVTMMFWYRQQPGQSLTLIATANQGSEATYESGFVIDKFPISRPNLTFSTLTVSNMSPEDSSIYLCSVVAWEDYGYTFGSGTRLTVV.

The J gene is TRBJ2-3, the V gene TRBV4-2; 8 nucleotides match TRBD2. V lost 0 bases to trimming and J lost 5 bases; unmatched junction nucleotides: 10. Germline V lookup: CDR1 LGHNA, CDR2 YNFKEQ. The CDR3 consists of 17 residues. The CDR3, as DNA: TGTGCCAGCAGCCAAGAGGGTCCGGGGGGGCCTGGAGATACGCAGTATTTT. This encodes CASSQEGPGGPGDTQYF.

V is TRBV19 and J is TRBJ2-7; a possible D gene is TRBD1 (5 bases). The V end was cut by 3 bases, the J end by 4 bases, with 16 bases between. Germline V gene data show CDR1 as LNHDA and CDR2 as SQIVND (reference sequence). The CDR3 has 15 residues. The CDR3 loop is CASSIGVSPGYEQYF. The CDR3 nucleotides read TGTGCCAGTAGTATTGGTGTCAGCCCAGGGTACGAGCAGTACTTC.

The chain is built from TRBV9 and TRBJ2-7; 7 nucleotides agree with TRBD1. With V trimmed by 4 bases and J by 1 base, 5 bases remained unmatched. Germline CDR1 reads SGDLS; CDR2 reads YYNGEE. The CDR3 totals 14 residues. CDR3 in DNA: TGTGCCAGCAGCTCGGACAGGCTGTCCTACGAGCAGTACTTC. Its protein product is CASSSDRLSYEQYF.

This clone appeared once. The CDR3 DNA reads TGTGCCAGCAGCCCCCACGAAGGGACAGTGAACACTGAAGCTTTCTTT. Its translation is CASSPHEGTVNTEAFF. The V gene is TRBV7-9, the J gene TRBJ1-1, with 7 positions matching TRBD1. Germline assignment: CDR1 SEHNR and CDR2 FQNEAQ (reference sequence). CDR3 length: 16 residues. V shed 5 bases, J shed 0 bases, and the junction held 9 bases outside the gene matches. The variable domain in full, with the rest retrieved from reference TRBV7-9 and TRBJ1-1, is DTGVSQNPRHKITKRGQNVTFRCDPISEHNRLYWYRQTLGQGPEFLTYFQNEAQLEKSRLLSDRFSAERPKGSFSTLEIQRTEQGDSAMYLCASSPHEGTVNTEAFFGQGTRLTVV.